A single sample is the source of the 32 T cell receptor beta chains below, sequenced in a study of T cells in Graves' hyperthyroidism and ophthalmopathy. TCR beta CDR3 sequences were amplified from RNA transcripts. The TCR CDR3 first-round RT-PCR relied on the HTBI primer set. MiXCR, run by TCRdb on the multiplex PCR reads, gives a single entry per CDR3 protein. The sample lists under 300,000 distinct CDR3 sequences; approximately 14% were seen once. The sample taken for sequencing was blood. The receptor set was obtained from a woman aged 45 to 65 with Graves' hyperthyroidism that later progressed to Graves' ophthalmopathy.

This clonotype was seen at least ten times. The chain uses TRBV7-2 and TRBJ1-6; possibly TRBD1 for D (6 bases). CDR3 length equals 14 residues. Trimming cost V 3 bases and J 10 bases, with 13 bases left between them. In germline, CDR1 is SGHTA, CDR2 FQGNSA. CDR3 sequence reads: CASSLRGADSPLHF. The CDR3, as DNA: TGTGCCAGCAGCTTGCGGGGGGCAGACTCACCCCTCCACTTT.

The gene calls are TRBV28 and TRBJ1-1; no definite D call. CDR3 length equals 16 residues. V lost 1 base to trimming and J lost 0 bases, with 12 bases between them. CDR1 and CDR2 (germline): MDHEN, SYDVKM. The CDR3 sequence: CASSLFVSRMNTEAFF. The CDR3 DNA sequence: TGTGCCAGCAGTTTATTTGTGAGCCGCATGAACACTGAAGCTTTCTTT.

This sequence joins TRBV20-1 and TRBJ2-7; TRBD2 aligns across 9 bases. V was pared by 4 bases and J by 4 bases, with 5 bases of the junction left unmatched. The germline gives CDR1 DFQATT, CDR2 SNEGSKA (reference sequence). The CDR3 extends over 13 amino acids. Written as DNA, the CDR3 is TGCAGTGCTACCACTAGCGGGTTTTACGAGCAGTACTTC. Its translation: CSATTSGFYEQYF.

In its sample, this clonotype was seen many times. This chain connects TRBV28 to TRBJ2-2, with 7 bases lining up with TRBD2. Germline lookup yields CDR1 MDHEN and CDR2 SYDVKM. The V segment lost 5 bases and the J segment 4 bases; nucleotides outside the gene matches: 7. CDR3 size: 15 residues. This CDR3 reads CASSLGPGGTGELFF. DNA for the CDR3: TGTGCCAGCAGTCTCGGACCGGGGGGCACCGGGGAGCTGTTTTTT. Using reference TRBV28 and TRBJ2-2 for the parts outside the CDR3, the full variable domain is DVKVTQSSRYLVKRTGEKVFLECVQDMDHENMFWYRQDPGLGLRLIYFSYDVKMKEKGDIPEGYSVSREKKERFSLILESASTNQTSMYLCASSLGPGGTGELFFGEGSRLTVL.

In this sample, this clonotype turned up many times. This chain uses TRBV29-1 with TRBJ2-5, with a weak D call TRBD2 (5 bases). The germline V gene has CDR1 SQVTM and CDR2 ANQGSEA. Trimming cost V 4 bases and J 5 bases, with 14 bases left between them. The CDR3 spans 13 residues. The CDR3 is CSVVEGPGETQYF. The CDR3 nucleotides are TGCAGCGTTGTGGAAGGGCCGGGGGAGACCCAGTACTTC.

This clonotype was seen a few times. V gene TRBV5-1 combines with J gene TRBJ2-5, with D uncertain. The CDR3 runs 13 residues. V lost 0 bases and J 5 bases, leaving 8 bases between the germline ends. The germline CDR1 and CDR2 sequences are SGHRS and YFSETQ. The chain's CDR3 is CASSLGLMETQYF. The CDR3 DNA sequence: TGCGCCAGCAGCTTGGGGCTGATGGAGACCCAGTACTTC. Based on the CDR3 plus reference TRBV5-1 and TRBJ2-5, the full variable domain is KAGVTQTPRYLIKTRGQQVTLSCSPISGHRSVSWYQQTPGQGLQFLFEYFSETQRNKGNFPGRFSGRQFSNSRSEMNVSTLELGDSALYLCASSLGLMETQYFGPGTRLLVL.

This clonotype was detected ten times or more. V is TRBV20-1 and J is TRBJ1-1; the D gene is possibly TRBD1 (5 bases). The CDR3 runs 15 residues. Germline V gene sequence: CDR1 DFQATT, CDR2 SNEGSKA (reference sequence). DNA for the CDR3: TGCAGCGTTAGCGCCCCCCTCTTGGGGGGAACTGAAGCTTTCTTT. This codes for CSVSAPLLGGTEAFF.

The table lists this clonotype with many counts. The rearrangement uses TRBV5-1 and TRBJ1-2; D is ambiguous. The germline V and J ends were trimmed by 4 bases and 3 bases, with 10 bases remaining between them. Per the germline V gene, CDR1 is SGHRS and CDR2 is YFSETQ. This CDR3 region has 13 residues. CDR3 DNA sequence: TGCGCCAGCAGCACGGGGAGCGACTATGGCTACACCTTC. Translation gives CASSTGSDYGYTF.

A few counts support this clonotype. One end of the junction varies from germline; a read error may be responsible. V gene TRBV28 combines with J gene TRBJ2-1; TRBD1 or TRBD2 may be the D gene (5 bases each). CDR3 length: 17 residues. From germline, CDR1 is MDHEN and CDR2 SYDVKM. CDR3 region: CASSSPGAPRSYNGQFF. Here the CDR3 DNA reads TGTGCCAGCAGTTCCCCCGGGGCTCCTCGGTCCTACAATGGGCAGTTCTTC.

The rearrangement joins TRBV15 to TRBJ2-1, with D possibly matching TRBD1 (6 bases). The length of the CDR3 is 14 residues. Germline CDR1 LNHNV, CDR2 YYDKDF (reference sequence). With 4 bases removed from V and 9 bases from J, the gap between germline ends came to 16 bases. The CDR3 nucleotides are TGTGCCACCAGCACGAGACCCAGGGGACCTGAGCAGTTCTTC. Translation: CATSTRPRGPEQFF. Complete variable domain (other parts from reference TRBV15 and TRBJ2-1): DAMVIQNPRYQVTQFGKPVTLSCSQTLNHNVMYWYQQKSSQAPKLLFHYYDKDFNNEADTPDNFQSRRPNTSFCFLDIRSPGLGDTAMYLCATSTRPRGPEQFFGPGTRLTVL.

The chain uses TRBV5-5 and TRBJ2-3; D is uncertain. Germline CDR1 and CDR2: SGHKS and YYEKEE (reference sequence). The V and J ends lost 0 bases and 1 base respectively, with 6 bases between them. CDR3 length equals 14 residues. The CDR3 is CASSLEWGTDTQYF. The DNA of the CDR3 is TGTGCCAGCAGCTTGGAATGGGGCACAGATACGCAGTATTTT.

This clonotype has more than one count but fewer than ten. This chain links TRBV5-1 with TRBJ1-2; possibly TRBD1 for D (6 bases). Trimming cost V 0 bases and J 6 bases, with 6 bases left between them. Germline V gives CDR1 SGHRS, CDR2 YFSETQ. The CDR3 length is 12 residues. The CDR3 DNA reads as TGCGCCAGCAGCTTGGACAGGGATGGCTACACCTTC. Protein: CASSLDRDGYTF.

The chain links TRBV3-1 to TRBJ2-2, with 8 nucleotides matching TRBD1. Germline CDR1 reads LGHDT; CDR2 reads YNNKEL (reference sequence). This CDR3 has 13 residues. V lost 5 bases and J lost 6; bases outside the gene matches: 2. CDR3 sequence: CASSYRGSGELFF. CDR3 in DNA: TGTGCCAGCAGCTACAGGGGGTCCGGGGAGCTGTTTTTT.

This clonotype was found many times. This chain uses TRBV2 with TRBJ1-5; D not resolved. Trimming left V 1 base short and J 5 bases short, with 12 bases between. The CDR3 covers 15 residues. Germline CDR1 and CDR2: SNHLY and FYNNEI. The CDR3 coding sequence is TGTGCCAGCAGTGAAGACCCAAGGGTTTATCAGCCCCAGCATTTT. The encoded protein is CASSEDPRVYQPQHF.

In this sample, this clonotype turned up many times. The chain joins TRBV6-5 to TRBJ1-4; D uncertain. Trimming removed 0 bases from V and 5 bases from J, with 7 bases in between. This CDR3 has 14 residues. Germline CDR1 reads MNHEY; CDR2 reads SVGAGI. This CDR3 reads CASSYSRVNEKLFF. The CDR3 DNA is TGTGCCAGCAGTTACTCGAGGGTGAATGAAAAACTGTTTTTT.

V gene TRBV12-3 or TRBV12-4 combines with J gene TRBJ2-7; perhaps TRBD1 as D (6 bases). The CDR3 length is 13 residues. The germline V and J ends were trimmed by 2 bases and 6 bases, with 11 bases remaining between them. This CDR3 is CASSLQGRSEQYF. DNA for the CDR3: TGTGCCAGCAGTTTACAGGGGCGCAGCGAGCAGTACTTC.

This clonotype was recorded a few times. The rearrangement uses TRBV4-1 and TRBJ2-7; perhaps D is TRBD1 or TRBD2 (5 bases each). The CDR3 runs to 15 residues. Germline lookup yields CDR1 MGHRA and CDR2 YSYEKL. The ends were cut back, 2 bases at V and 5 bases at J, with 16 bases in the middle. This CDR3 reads CASSQYLRGPNEQYF. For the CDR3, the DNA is TGCGCCAGCAGCCAATATCTCCGGGGCCCTAACGAGCAGTACTTC.

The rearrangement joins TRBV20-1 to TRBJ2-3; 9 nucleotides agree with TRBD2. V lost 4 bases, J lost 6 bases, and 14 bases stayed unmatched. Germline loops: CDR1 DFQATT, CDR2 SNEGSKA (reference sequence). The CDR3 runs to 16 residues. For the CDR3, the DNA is TGCAGTGCTAAGTGGGCGGGAGGGTTGGGATCGGATACGCAGTATTTT. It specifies CSAKWAGGLGSDTQYF.

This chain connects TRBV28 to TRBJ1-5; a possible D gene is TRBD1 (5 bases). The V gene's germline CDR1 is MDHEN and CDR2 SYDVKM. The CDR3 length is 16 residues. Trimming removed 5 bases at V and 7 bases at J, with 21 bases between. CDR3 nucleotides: TGTGCCAGCAGTCTGACCAGAGGTGGGGCGCAGCAGCCCCAGCATTTT. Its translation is CASSLTRGGAQQPQHF.

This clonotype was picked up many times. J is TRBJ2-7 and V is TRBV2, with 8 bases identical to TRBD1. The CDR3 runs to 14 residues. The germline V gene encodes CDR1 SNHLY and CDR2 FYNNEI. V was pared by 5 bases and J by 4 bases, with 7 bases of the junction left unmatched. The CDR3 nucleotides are TGTGCCAGCAGTAGACAGGGGAATTCTTACGAGCAGTACTTC. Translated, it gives CASSRQGNSYEQYF.

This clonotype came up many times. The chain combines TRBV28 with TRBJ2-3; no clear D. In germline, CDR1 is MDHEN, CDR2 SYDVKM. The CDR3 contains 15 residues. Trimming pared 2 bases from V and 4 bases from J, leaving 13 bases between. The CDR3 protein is CASSLGGLSADTQYF. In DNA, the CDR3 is TGTGCCAGCAGTTTAGGCGGATTAAGCGCAGATACGCAGTATTTT.

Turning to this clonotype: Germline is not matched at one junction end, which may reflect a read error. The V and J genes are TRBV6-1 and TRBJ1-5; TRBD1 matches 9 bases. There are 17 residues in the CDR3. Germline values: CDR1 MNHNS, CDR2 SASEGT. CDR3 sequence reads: CASSEAGGTGQDQPRHF. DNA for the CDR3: TGTGCCAGCAGTGAAGCGGGTGGGACAGGGCAAGATCAGCCCCGGCATTTT.

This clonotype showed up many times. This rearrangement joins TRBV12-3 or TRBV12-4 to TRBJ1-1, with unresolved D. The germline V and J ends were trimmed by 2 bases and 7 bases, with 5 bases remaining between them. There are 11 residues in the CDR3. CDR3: CASSLTVEAFF. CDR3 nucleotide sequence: TGTGCCAGCAGTTTAACAGTTGAAGCTTTCTTT.

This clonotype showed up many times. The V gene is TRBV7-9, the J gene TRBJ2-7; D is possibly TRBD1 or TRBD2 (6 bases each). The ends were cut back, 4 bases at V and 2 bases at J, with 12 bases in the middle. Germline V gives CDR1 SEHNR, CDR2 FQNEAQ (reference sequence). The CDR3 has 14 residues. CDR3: CASSSAGHPYEQYF. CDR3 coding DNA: TGTGCCAGCAGCTCCGCGGGACACCCCTACGAGCAGTACTTC.

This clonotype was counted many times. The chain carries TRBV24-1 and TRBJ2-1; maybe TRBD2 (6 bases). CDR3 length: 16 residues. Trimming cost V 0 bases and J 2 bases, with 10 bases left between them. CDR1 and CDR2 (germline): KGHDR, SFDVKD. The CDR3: CATSDLGGTTYNEQFF. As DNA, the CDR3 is TGTGCCACCAGTGATTTGGGCGGGACGACCTACAATGAGCAGTTCTTC.

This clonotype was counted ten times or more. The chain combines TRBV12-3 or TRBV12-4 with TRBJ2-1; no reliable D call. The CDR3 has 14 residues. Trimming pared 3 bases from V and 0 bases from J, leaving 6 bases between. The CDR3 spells CASSFLISYNEQFF. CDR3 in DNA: TGTGCCAGCAGTTTTCTCATCTCCTACAATGAGCAGTTCTTC.

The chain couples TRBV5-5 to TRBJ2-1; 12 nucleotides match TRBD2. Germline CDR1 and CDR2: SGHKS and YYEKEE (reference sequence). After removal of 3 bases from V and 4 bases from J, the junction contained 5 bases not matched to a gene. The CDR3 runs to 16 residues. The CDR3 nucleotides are TGTGCCAGCAGCTCCCGGACTAGCGGGGCTTACAATGAGCAGTTCTTC. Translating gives CASSSRTSGAYNEQFF.

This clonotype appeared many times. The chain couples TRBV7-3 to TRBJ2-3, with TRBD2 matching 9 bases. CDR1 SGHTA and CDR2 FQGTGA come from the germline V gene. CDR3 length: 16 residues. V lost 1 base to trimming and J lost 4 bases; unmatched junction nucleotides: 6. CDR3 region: CASSLSSGSLADTQYF. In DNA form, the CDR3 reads TGTGCCAGCAGCTTAAGTAGCGGGAGTCTCGCAGATACGCAGTATTTT. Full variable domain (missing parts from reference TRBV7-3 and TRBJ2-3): GAGVSQTPSNKVTEKGKYVELRCDPISGHTALYWYRQSLGQGPEFLIYFQGTGAADDSGLPNDRFFAVRPEGSVSTLKIQRTERGDSAVYLCASSLSSGSLADTQYFGPGTRLTVL.

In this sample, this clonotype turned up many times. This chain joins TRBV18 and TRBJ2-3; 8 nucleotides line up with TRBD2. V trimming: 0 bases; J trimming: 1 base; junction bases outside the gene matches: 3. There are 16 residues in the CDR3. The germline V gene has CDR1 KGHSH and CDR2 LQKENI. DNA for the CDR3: TGTGCCAGCTCACCACCGGCCGGGGGGGGCACAGATACGCAGTATTTT. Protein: CASSPPAGGGTDTQYF.

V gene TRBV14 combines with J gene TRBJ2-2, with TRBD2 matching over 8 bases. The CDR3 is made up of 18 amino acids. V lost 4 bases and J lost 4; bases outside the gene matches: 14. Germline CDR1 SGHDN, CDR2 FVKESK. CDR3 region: CASSRVGRALASTGELFF. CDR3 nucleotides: TGTGCCAGCAGCCGGGTCGGGAGGGCCTTAGCGAGCACCGGGGAGCTGTTTTTT.

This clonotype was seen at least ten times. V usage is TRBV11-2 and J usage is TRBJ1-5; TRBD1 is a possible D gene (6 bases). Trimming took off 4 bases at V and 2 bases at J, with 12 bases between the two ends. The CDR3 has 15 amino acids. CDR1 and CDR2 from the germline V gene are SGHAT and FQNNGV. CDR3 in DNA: TGTGCCAGCAGCTCGGCGGCAGGGGGCAATCAGCCCCAGCATTTT. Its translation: CASSSAAGGNQPQHF. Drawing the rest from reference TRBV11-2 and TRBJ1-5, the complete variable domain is EAGVAQSPRYKIIEKRQSVAFWCNPISGHATLYWYQQILGQGPKLLIQFQNNGVVDDSQLPKDRFSAERLKGVDSTLKIQPAKLEDSAVYLCASSSAAGGNQPQHFGDGTRLSIL.

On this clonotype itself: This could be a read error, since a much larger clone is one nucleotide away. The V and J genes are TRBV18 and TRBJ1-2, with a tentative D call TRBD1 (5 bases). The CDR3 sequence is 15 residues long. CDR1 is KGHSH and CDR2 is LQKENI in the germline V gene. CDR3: CVSSPRLGDSNGYTF. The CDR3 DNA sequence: TGTGTCAGCTCACCTAGACTGGGAGACAGTAACGGCTACACCTTC. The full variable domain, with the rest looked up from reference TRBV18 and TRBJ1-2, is NAGVMQNPRHLVRRRGQEARLRCSPMKGHSHVYWYRQLPEEGLKFMVYLQKENIIDESGMPKERFSAEFPKEGPSILRIQQVVRGDSAAYFCVSSPRLGDSNGYTFGSGTRLTVV.